Reported below is one TCR beta chain. The antigen is not known. Only in-frame clones appear in the TCRdb table, and some are missing; sequencing was by immunoSEQ multiplex PCR. The sample has under 140,000 clones; approximately 90% are singletons. The CDR3 spans 16 residues. Germline V lookup: CDR1 KGHSH, CDR2 LQKENI. V lost 5 bases, J lost 1 base, and 15 bases lay in between. The data belong to a study of T cell responses to AZD1222 COVID-19 vaccine. Regarding the study as a whole: There were vaccine-associated CD4 TCRs across spike, dominant at 160-218 and 743-854. White British donors predominated, females outnumbered males, and clonal diversity was possibly underestimated. Baseline testing showed seropositivity in only six AZD1222 recipients. Breadth and depth of Spike-specific TCRs rose after two AZD1222 doses.

The sequenced sample was peripheral blood, obtained 28 days after the second AZD1222 dose. This clonotype was obtained from an adult who received the AZD1222 COVID-19 vaccine. The chain couples TRBV18 to TRBJ1-5, with D perhaps matching TRBD1 (6 bases). CDR3 sequence (DNA): TGTGCCAGCTCAAAGTTACAGGGTAAGAGCAATCAGCCCCAGCATTTT. As protein: CASSKLQGKSNQPQHF. Together with reference TRBV18 and TRBJ1-5, the CDR3 gives the full variable domain: NAGVMQNPRHLVRRRGQEARLRCSPMKGHSHVYWYRQLPEEGLKFMVYLQKENIIDESGMPKERFSAEFPKEGPSILRIQQVVRGDSAAYFCASSKLQGKSNQPQHFGDGTRLSIL.